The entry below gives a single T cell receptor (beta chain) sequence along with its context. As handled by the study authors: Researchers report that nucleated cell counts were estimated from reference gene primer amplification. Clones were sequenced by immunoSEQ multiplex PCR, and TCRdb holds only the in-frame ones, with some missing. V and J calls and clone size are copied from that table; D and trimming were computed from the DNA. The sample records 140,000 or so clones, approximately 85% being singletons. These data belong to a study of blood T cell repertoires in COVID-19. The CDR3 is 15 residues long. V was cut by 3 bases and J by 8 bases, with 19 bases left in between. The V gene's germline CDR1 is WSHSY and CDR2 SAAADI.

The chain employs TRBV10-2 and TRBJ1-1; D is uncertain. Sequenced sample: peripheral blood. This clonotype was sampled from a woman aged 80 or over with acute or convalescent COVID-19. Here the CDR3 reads CASSDPRQIQIEAFF. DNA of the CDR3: TGCGCCAGCAGTGACCCCCGACAAATCCAAATAGAAGCTTTCTTT.